Included here is one T cell receptor (beta chain) sequence, with context. The CDR3 sequence is 14 residues long. Per germline, CDR1 SEHNR and CDR2 FQNEAQ (reference sequence). The ends lost 5 bases at V and 9 bases at J; junction bases unmatched: 5. Generated by immunoSEQ multiplex PCR, the TCRdb table keeps only in-frame clones and is missing some. This table has over 400,000 clones, about 88% appearing once. The sample comes from a study of Ad26.COV2.S vaccination and SARS-CoV-2 variants. Treatment: some 20 received Ad26.COV2.S at low or high dose, single or two shots; 5 received placebo; per-sample allocation not given. Repertoires come from day 63 after the first vaccine or placebo injection.

The sequence was collected from a person aged 18-60 years who received the Ad26.COV2.S COVID-19 vaccine or a placebo. Here the sequenced sample was peripheral blood, taken in a trial of Ad26.COV2.S vaccine versus placebo. The chain combines TRBV7-9 with TRBJ1-4, with 11 nucleotides matching TRBD1. Written as DNA, the CDR3 is TGTGCCAGCAGCAGGACAGGGGGCCAGCAAAAACTGTTTTTT. Protein: CASSRTGGQQKLFF. The full variable domain, completed using reference TRBV7-9 and TRBJ1-4, is DTGVSQNPRHKITKRGQNVTFRCDPISEHNRLYWYRQTLGQGPEFLTYFQNEAQLEKSRLLSDRFSAERPKGSFSTLEIQRTEQGDSAMYLCASSRTGGQQKLFFGSGTQLSVL.